Presented here are 27 T cell receptor beta chains from one specimen sequenced in a study of tumor-infiltrating lymphocytes in primary liver carcinoma. With around 500 ng total RNA as template and a constant-region primer, TCR beta cDNA was made. For TCR beta, libraries were produced by three nested multiplex PCR rounds using slightly modified ARM-PCR. TRBV1-TRBV30 forward and Cbeta reverse primers drove the first two roughly 11-cycle rounds. One entry per CDR3 protein results from TCRdb running MiXCR on the multiplex PCR reads. Counted here are approximately 300,000 distinct CDR3 sequences, roughly 60% occurring once; the ten biggest clones make up roughly 9%. Unsorted whole blood supplied the blood RNA, and germline DNA was isolated too. What was sequenced was peripheral blood. The receptors originated from a middle-aged man with primary liver carcinoma and hepatitis B virus infection.

A remark on this clonotype: A read error may account for a junction end that differs from germline. The chain has TRBV11-1 and TRBJ1-4; TRBD1 agrees at 7 bases. CDR1 is SGHAT and CDR2 is FQDESV in the germline V gene (reference sequence). This CDR3 is 17 amino acids long. Written as DNA, the CDR3 is TGTGCCAGCAGCCCAGGACAGGTGGCGAACCGGGGCGAAAAACTGCTTTTT. This gives the protein CASSPGQVANRGEKLLF.

In regard to this clonotype: A junction end diverges from the germline sequence, so it may reflect a read error. The genes are TRBV11-2 and TRBJ1-1; D is unresolved. The CDR3 has 14 amino acids. Germline lookup yields CDR1 SGHAT and CDR2 FQNNGV. As DNA, the CDR3 is TGTGCCAGCGGGTTGACAAGTGTGAACGCTGAAGCTTTCTTT. This sequence encodes CASGLTSVNAEAFF.

As DNA, the CDR3 is TGCGCCAGCAGCCTTGCAGGGCAAGCATTTTACACTGAAGCTTTCTTT. This translates into CASSLAGQAFYTEAFF. V usage is TRBV5-1 and J usage is TRBJ1-1; D might be TRBD1 (5 bases). The ends were cut back, 4 bases at V and 3 bases at J, with 19 bases in the middle. The CDR3 runs 16 residues. CDR1 is SGHRS and CDR2 is YFSETQ in the germline V gene. Looking up the rest from reference TRBV5-1 and TRBJ1-1 gives the full variable domain: KAGVTQTPRYLIKTRGQQVTLSCSPISGHRSVSWYQQTPGQGLQFLFEYFSETQRNKGNFPGRFSGRQFSNSRSEMNVSTLELGDSALYLCASSLAGQAFYTEAFFGQGTRLTVV.

Points on this clonotype: This may be a read error, as it is one base from a much larger clone. J is TRBJ1-2 and V is TRBV6-2 or TRBV6-3; D unclear. The V end lost 10 bases, the J end lost 6 bases, and 18 bases lay between the germline ends. Germline assignment: CDR1 MNHEY and CDR2 SVGEGT. This CDR3 region has 13 residues. The CDR3 DNA follows: TGTGCCATCAGCAACGGCCCCTTCGATGGCTACACCTTC. It is translated as CAISNGPFDGYTF.

In the case of this clonotype: A read error may be the cause here, since a much bigger clone is one base away. The V call is TRBV13, the J call TRBJ1-2; possible D gene TRBD1, 6 bases. The CDR3 consists of 14 residues. CDR1 and CDR2 from the germline V gene are PRHDT and FYEKMQ (reference sequence). Here the CDR3 reads CAGSRRDTSYGYTF. In DNA, the CDR3 is TGTGCCGGCAGCCGACGGGACACCTCCTATGGCTACACCTTC.

V is TRBV5-4 and J is TRBJ2-1; 8 bases fit TRBD1. The germline V gene encodes CDR1 SGHNT and CDR2 YYREEE (reference sequence). The CDR3 spans 16 residues. Trimming took 0 bases from V and 7 from J; bases not matched to a gene: 9. The CDR3 DNA is TGTGCCAGCAGCTTGGACCGACAGGGGACTTCAAATGAGCAGTTCTTC. Its translation is CASSLDRQGTSNEQFF. Supplemented by reference TRBV5-4 and TRBJ2-1, the full variable domain reads ETGVTQSPTHLIKTRGQQVTLRCSSQSGHNTVSWYQQALGQGPQFIFQYYREEENGRGNFPPRFSGLQFPNYSSELNVNALELDDSALYLCASSLDRQGTSNEQFFGPGTRLTVL.

This clonotype was seen a handful of times. A clone one base away is much larger, so this may be a read error. It is likely a read error, because the conserved phenylalanine at the end of the CDR3 is missing. The rearrangement joins TRBV29-1 to TRBJ2-1; 7 nucleotides line up with TRBD2. Germline values: CDR1 SQVTM, CDR2 ANQGSEA. With V trimmed by 8 bases and J by 3 bases, 4 bases remained unmatched. CDR3 length: 12 residues. The CDR3 loop is CSWGGSYNEQFL. Here the CDR3 DNA reads TGCAGCTGGGGCGGGAGCTACAATGAGCAGTTCTTA.

V usage is TRBV28 and J usage is TRBJ1-2; a weak D match, TRBD1 (6 bases). CDR3 length: 14 amino acids. Per the germline V gene, CDR1 is MDHEN and CDR2 is SYDVKM. Deletions cut 5 bases from V and 4 bases from J, with 14 bases between. The CDR3 coding sequence is TGTGCCAGCAGTATCAACAGGGTAGCCTATGGCTACACCTTC. This encodes CASSINRVAYGYTF.

CDR3 nucleotides: TGTGCCTGGAGTGTAAGAGCAACGAAAGGTCTCGAGCAGTACTTC. This translates into CAWSVRATKGLEQYF. The rearrangement joins TRBV30 to TRBJ2-7; D is unresolved. CDR3 length: 15 amino acids. CDR1 is GTSNPN and CDR2 is SVGIG in the germline V gene (reference sequence). Deletions cut 0 bases from V and 6 bases from J, with 18 bases between. The whole variable domain, remainder taken from reference TRBV30 and TRBJ2-7, is SQTIHQWPATLVQPVGSPLSLECTVEGTSNPNLYWYRQAAGRGLQLLFYSVGIGQISSEVPQNLSASRPQDRQFILSSKKLLLSDSGFYLCAWSVRATKGLEQYFGPGTRLTVT.

As concerns this clonotype: The CDR3 carries no conserved terminal phenylalanine or tryptophan, so it likely arises from a read error. The chain links TRBV11-2 to TRBJ2-7, with D unresolved. The CDR3 is 15 residues long. The germline V and J ends were trimmed by 3 bases and 7 bases, with 19 bases remaining between them. Germline assignment: CDR1 SGHAT and CDR2 FQNNGV. In DNA form, the CDR3 reads TGTGCCAGCAGCTTGGGATCAAGGCCTACGGAAGAGCAGTACCTC. It specifies CASSLGSRPTEEQYL.

To note about this clonotype: A much larger clone sits a single nucleotide away, making a read error possible. V gene TRBV6-5 combines with J gene TRBJ1-5; TRBD1 aligns across 7 bases. Germline-derived CDR1 and CDR2 are MNHEY and SVGAGI. The length of the CDR3 is 15 residues. Losses at the gene ends were 5 bases for V and 6 bases for J; bases not matched to a gene: 10. CDR3 loop: CASSPPGQWRQPQHF. Written as DNA, the CDR3 is TGTGCCAGCAGTCCTCCGGGACAGTGGCGTCAGCCCCAGCATTTT.

A remark on this clonotype: Possible read error: a much larger clone is one base away. V gene TRBV4-3 combines with J gene TRBJ2-7; D is perhaps TRBD1 or TRBD2 (6 bases each). Germline V gene sequence: CDR1 LGHNA, CDR2 YSLEER. The CDR3 totals 16 residues. The CDR3 region is CTSSRGPVGNKDEQYF. CDR3 in DNA: TGCACCAGCAGCCGGGGGCCTGTCGGGAACAAGGACGAGCAGTACTTC.

The rearrangement uses TRBV5-5 and TRBJ1-4; D is undetermined. Germline CDR1 and CDR2: SGHKS and YYEKEE (reference sequence). This CDR3 has 17 amino acids. Trimming removed 6 bases at V and 4 bases at J, with 22 bases between. CDR3 region: CASTQEAAFLVNEKLFF. In DNA, the CDR3 is TGTGCCAGCACCCAAGAAGCGGCCTTCCTCGTTAATGAAAAACTGTTTTTT.

In the case of this clonotype: Just one base apart from a much larger clone, this may be a read error. The rearrangement links TRBV12-3 or TRBV12-4 to TRBJ1-1; maybe TRBD1 (6 bases). With 5 bases removed from V and 0 bases from J, the gap between germline ends came to 13 bases. This CDR3 has 15 amino acids. The CDR3 DNA is TGTGCCAGCAGTACTACAGGGAGTTTGAACACTGAAGCTTTCTTT. Amino acid sequence: CASSTTGSLNTEAFF.

This clonotype was picked up many times. The chain is built from TRBV5-6 and TRBJ2-5; TRBD1 agrees at 7 bases. The CDR3 contains 14 residues. The germline gives CDR1 SGHDT, CDR2 YYEEEE. V gave up 2 bases and J gave up 5 bases; unmatched junction bases: 6. DNA for the CDR3: TGTGCCAGCAGCTTCCCAGGGGGTGTGGAGACCCAGTACTTC. Protein sequence: CASSFPGGVETQYF.

In regard to this clonotype: A much larger clone differs from this one at a single base, so this may be a read error. The chain combines TRBV6-5 with TRBJ2-5; maybe TRBD2 (6 bases). V was shortened by 4 bases and J by 5 bases, with 14 bases between the two germline ends. The CDR3 covers 14 residues. CDR1 is MNHEY, CDR2 SVGAGI, per germline. The CDR3 sequence is CASSSPGVGETQYF. The DNA for the CDR3 is TGTGCCAGCAGTTCCCCGGGAGTGGGGGAGACCCAGTACTTC.

This clonotype was counted between two and nine times. The chain carries TRBV10-2 and TRBJ2-3, with D possibly being TRBD2 (6 bases). The V and J ends lost 8 bases and 6 bases respectively, with 12 bases between them. This CDR3 comprises 12 residues. Per the germline V gene, CDR1 is WSHSY and CDR2 is SAAADI. The CDR3 is CASGLIGDTQYF. DNA for the CDR3: TGCGCCAGCGGACTAATTGGGGATACGCAGTATTTT.

With respect to this clonotype: At one of its ends the junction is not consistent with the germline gene, which may arise from a read error. J is TRBJ2-1 and V is TRBV11-2; 9 nucleotides match TRBD2. The germline V gene encodes CDR1 SGHAT and CDR2 FQNNGV. CDR3 length: 15 amino acids. The CDR3 loop reads CVSSLCAGGVYEQFF. The DNA of the CDR3 is TGTGTCAGCAGCTTATGCGCGGGAGGGGTGTATGAGCAGTTCTTC.

Worth noting for this clonotype: Possible read error: a much larger clone is one base away. V gene TRBV6-5 combines with J gene TRBJ2-6, with a weak D call TRBD1 (5 bases). The germline V gene encodes CDR1 MNHEY and CDR2 SVGAGI. The CDR3 consists of 14 residues. CDR3 sequence reads: CASRKSSGANVPTF. Here the CDR3 DNA reads TGTGCCAGCAGAAAGAGCTCTGGGGCCAACGTCCCGACTTTC.

Concerning this clonotype: The junction departs from the called germline gene at one end, perhaps through a read error. The V call is TRBV6-1, the J call TRBJ2-3; 14 bases are shared with TRBD2. The germline V gene has CDR1 MNHNS and CDR2 SASEGT. The CDR3 runs 16 residues. The CDR3 nucleotides read TGTGCCAGCAGTCCGGGACTAGCGGGAGAGACAGATACGCACTATTTT. It specifies CASSPGLAGETDTHYF.

In this sample, this clonotype turned up many times. The chain carries TRBV12-3 or TRBV12-4 and TRBJ1-2, with D tentatively TRBD1 (5 bases). The CDR3 covers 14 residues. Trimming removed 6 bases at V and 4 bases at J, with 15 bases between. CDR3 coding DNA: TGTGCCAGCAGGCTTCTCTTGGGGGGCTATGGCTACACCTTC. Its protein product is CASRLLLGGYGYTF.

In the case of this clonotype: A much larger clone differs from this one at a single base, so this may be a read error. This chain uses TRBV6-2 or TRBV6-3 with TRBJ1-1; D is possibly TRBD1 (5 bases). Trimming cost V 2 bases and J 5 bases, with 12 bases left between them. In germline, CDR1 is MNHEY, CDR2 SVGEGT. The CDR3 contains 14 residues. CDR3 protein: CASSYHRLKTEAFF. CDR3 bases: TGTGCCAGCAGTTACCACAGGTTAAAGACTGAAGCTTTCTTT.

This clonotype appeared a single time. The chain has TRBV4-3 and TRBJ2-7; TRBD1 matches at 9 bases. The CDR3 sequence is 14 residues long. The V and J ends lost 4 bases and 5 bases, in that order; junction bases with no gene match: 6. Germline CDR1 LGHNA, CDR2 YSLEER. CDR3 residues: CASSLGDRVDEQYF. As DNA, the CDR3 is TGCGCCAGCAGCCTAGGGGACAGGGTCGACGAGCAGTACTTC.

In its sample, this clonotype was seen many times. The chain joins TRBV11-2 to TRBJ2-1; the D is unclear. The CDR3 totals 12 residues. Trimming removed 5 bases from V and 12 bases from J, with 14 bases in between. CDR1 SGHAT and CDR2 FQNNGV come from the germline V gene. The CDR3 here is CASSPLIKLQFF. DNA for the CDR3: TGTGCCAGCAGCCCACTCATAAAGCTGCAGTTCTTC.

This rearrangement joins TRBV6-1 to TRBJ1-1, with D possibly TRBD1 on 6 matching bases. From germline, CDR1 is MNHNS and CDR2 SASEGT. This CDR3 is built from 14 residues. The V and J ends lost 10 bases and 1 base respectively, with 16 bases between them. The CDR3 is CANRGGRGNTEAFF. As DNA, the CDR3 is TGTGCCAACAGAGGGGGGAGAGGGAACACTGAAGCTTTCTTT.

The CDR3 reads CASRLLPWTSGIRGIGTDTQYF. The CDR3 region has the DNA TGTGCCAGCAGACTACTCCCCTGGACTAGCGGGATAAGAGGTATCGGGACAGATACGCAGTATTTT. V usage is TRBV28 and J usage is TRBJ2-3; TRBD2 aligns across 12 bases. The length of the CDR3 is 22 residues. V lost 6 bases and J lost 3; bases outside the gene matches: 25. CDR1 and CDR2 from the germline V gene are MDHEN and SYDVKM.

This clonotype was seen only once. The chain has TRBV21-1 and TRBJ2-7; the DNA was not used to check the table's D call, TRBD2. TRBV21-1 is annotated as a pseudogene. The CDR3 covers 18 residues. DNA of the CDR3: TGTGCCAGCAGCAGACGGACTAGCGGGAGATGGGTCGGGAGAAAGCAGTACTTC. Protein sequence: CASSRRTSGRWVGRKQYF.